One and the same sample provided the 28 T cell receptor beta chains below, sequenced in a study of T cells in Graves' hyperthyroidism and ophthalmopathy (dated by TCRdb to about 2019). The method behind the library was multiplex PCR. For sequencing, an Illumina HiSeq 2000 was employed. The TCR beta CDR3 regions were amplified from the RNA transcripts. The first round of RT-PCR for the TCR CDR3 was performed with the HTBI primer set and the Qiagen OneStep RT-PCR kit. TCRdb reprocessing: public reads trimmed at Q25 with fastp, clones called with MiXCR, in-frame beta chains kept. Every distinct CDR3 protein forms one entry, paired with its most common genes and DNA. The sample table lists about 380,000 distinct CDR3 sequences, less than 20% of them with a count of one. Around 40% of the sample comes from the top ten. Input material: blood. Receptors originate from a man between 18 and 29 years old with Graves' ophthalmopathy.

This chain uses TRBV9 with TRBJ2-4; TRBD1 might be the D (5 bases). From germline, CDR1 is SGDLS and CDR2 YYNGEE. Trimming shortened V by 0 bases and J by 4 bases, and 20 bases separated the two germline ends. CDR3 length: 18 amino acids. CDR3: CASSVDMARGDRKNIQYF. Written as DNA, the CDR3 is TGTGCCAGCAGCGTAGATATGGCAAGGGGCGATCGGAAAAACATTCAGTACTTC.

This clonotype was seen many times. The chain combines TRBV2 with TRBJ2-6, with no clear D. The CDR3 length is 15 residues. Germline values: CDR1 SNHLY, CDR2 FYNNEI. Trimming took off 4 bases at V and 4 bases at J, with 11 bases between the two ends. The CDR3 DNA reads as TGTGCCAGCAGTGGTAACCACGGAGGGGCCAACGTCCTGACTTTC. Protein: CASSGNHGGANVLTF.

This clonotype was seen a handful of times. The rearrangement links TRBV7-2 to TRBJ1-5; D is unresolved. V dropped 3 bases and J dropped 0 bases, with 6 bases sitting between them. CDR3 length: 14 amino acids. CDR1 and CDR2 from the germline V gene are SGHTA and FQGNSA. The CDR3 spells CASSFHYSNQPQHF. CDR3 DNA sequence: TGTGCCAGCAGCTTCCATTATAGCAATCAGCCCCAGCATTTT.

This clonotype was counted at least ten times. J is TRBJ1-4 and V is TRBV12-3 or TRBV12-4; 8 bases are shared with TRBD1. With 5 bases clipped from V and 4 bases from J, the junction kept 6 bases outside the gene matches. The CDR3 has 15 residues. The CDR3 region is CASSRQGRINEKLFF. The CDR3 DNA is TGTGCCAGCAGTCGACAGGGGCGAATTAATGAAAAACTGTTTTTT.

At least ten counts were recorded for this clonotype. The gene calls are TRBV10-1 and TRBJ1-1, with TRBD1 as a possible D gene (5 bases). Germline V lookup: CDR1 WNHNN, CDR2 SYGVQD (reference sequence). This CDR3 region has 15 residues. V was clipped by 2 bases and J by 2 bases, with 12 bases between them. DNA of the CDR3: TGCGCCAGCAGTGAGAGGGGAACGATAAACACTGAAGCTTTCTTT. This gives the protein CASSERGTINTEAFF.

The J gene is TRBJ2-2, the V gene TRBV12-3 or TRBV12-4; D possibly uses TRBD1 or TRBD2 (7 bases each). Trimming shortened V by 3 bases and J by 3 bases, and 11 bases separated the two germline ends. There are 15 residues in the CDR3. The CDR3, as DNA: TGTGCCAGCAGTTTTTCAGGGGGGGACACCGGGGAGCTGTTTTTT. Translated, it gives CASSFSGGDTGELFF.

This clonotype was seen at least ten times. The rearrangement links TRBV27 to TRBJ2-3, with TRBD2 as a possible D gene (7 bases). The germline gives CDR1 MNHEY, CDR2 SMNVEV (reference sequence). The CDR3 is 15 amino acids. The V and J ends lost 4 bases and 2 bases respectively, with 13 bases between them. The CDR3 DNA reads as TGTGCCAGCAGTTCTGCGGGGGCCTACACAGATACGCAGTATTTT. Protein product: CASSSAGAYTDTQYF.

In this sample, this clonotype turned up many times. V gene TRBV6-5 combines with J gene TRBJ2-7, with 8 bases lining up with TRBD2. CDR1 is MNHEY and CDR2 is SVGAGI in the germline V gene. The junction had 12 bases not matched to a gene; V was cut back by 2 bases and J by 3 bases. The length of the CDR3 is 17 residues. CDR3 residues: CASSYNSGGPRLYEQYF. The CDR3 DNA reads TGTGCCAGCAGTTACAACAGCGGGGGACCGCGCCTCTACGAGCAGTACTTC.

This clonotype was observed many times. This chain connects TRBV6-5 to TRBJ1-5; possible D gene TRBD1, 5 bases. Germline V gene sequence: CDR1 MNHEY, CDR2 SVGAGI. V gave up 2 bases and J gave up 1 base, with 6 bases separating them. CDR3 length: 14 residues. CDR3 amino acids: CASSYRGSNQPQHF. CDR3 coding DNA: TGTGCCAGCAGTTACAGGGGAAGCAATCAGCCCCAGCATTTT.

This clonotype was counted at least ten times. The CDR3 loop is CASSEAGGEKLFF. CDR3 bases: TGTGCCAGCAGTGAAGCGGGGGGAGAAAAACTGTTTTTT. The rearrangement uses TRBV2 and TRBJ1-4; tentatively, D is TRBD1 (5 bases). Germline V lookup: CDR1 SNHLY, CDR2 FYNNEI. The CDR3 is made up of 13 amino acids. The germline V and J ends were trimmed by 0 bases and 8 bases, with 7 bases remaining between them. Based on the CDR3 plus reference TRBV2 and TRBJ1-4, the full variable domain is EPEVTQTPSHQVTQMGQEVILRCVPISNHLYFYWYRQILGQKVEFLVSFYNNEISEKSEIFDDQFSVERPDGSNFTLKIRSTKLEDSAMYFCASSEAGGEKLFFGSGTQLSVL.

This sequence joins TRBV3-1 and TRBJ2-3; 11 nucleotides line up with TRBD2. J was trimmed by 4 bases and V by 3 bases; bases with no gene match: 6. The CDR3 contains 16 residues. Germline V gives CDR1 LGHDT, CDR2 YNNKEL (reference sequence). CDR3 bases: TGTGCCAGCAGCCAGATTAGCGGGGGGGCTGCAGATACGCAGTATTTT. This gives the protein CASSQISGGAADTQYF.

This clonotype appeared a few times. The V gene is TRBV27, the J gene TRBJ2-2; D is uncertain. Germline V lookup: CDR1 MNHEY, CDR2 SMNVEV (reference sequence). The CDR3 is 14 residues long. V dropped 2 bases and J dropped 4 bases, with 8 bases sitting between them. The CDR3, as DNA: TGTGCCAGCAGTTTAAGTCGGCCCACCGGGGAGCTGTTTTTT. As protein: CASSLSRPTGELFF.

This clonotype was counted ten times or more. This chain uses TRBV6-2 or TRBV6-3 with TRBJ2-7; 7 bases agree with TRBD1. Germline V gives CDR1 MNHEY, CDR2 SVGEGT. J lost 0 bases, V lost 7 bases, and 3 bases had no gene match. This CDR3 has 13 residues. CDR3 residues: CASNRDSSYEQYF. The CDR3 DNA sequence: TGTGCCAGCAACCGGGACAGCTCCTACGAGCAGTACTTC.

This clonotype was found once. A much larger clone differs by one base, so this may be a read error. The CDR3 loop reads CASGLEGGSYEQYF. The CDR3 DNA sequence: TGTGCCAGCGGCTTAGAAGGGGGCAGCTACGAGCAGTACTTC. This chain uses TRBV7-6 with TRBJ2-7, with 7 bases that match TRBD1. Looked up from germline, CDR1 is SGHVS and CDR2 is FNYEAQ. CDR3 length equals 14 residues.

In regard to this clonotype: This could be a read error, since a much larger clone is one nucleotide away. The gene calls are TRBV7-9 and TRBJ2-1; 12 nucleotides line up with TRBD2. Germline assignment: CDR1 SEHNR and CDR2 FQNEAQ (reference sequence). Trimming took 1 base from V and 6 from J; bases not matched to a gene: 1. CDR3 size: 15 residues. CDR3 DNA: TGTGCCAGCAGCTTAGGGACTAGCGGGGTCAATGAGCAGTTCTTC. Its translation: CASSLGTSGVNEQFF.

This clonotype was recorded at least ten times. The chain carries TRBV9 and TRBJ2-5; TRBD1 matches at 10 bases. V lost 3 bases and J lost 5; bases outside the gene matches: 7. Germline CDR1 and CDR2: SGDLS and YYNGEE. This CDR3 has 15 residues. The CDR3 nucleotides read TGTGCCAGCAGCGGATCGGGACAGGGGCGTGAGACCCAGTACTTC. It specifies CASSGSGQGRETQYF.

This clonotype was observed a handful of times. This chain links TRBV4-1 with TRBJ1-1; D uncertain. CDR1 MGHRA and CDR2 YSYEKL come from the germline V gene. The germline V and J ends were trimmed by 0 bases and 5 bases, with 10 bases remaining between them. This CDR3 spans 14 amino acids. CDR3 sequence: CASSQEARRTEAFF. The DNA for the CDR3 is TGCGCCAGCAGCCAAGAGGCCAGAAGAACTGAAGCTTTCTTT.

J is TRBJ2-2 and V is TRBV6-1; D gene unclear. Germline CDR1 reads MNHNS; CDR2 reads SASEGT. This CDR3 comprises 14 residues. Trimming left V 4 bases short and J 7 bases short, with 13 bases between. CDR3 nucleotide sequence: TGTGCCAGCAGTGCGGATAGATTACTCGGGGAGCTGTTTTTT. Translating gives CASSADRLLGELFF.

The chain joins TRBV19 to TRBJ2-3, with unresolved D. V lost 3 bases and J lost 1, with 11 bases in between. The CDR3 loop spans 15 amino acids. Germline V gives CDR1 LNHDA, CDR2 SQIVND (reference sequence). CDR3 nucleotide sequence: TGTGCCAGTAGTATCGCCAGCCAACGCACAGATACGCAGTATTTT. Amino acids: CASSIASQRTDTQYF.

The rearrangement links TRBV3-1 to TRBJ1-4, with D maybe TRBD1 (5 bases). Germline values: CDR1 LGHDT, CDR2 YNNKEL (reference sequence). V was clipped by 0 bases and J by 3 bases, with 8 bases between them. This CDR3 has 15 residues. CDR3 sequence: CASSQEGEANEKLFF. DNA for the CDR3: TGTGCCAGCAGCCAAGAAGGGGAAGCTAATGAAAAACTGTTTTTT.

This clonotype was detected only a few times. The CDR3 coding sequence is TGTGCCAGCAGTCCATGGACAGGGGCCCGAAGGGACCAGTACTTC. Translated, it gives CASSPWTGARRDQYF. The rearrangement links TRBV5-6 to TRBJ2-5, with 9 bases aligning to TRBD1. The junction had 15 bases not matched to a gene; V was cut back by 5 bases and J by 10 bases. Germline V gene data show CDR1 as SGHDT and CDR2 as YYEEEE. The CDR3 sequence is 15 residues long.

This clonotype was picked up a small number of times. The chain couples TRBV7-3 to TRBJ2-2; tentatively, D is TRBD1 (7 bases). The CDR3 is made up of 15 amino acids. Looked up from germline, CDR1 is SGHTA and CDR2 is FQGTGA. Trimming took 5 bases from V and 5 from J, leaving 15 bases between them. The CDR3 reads CASSPQGGRTGELFF. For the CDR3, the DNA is TGTGCCAGCAGCCCGCAGGGGGGTAGGACCGGGGAGCTGTTTTTT. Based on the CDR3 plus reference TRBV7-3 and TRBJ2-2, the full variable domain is GAGVSQTPSNKVTEKGKYVELRCDPISGHTALYWYRQSLGQGPEFLIYFQGTGAADDSGLPNDRFFAVRPEGSVSTLKIQRTERGDSAVYLCASSPQGGRTGELFFGEGSRLTVL.

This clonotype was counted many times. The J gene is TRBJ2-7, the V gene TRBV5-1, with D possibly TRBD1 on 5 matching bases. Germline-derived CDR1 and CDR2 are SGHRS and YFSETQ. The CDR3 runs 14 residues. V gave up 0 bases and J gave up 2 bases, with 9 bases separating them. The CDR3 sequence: CASSLEQATYEQYF. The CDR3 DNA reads TGCGCCAGCAGCTTGGAACAGGCCACCTACGAGCAGTACTTC.

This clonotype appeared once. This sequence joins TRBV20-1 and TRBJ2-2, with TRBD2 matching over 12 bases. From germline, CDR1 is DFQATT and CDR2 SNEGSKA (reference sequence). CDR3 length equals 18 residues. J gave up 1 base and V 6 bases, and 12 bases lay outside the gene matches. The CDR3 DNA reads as TGCAGTGCGACTCCGCTATTACTAGCGGGGGGGAACACCGGGGAGCTGTTTTTT. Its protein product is CSATPLLLAGGNTGELFF.

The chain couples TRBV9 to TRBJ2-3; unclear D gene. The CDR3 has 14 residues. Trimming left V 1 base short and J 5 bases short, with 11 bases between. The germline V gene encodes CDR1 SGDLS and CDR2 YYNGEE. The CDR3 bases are TGTGCCAGCAGCGTACGGCAGGTCGGAGATACGCAGTATTTT. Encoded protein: CASSVRQVGDTQYF. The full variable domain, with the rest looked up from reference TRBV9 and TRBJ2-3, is DSGVTQTPKHLITATGQRVTLRCSPRSGDLSVYWYQQSLDQGLQFLIQYYNGEERAKGNILERFSAQQFPDLHSELNLSSLELGDSALYFCASSVRQVGDTQYFGPGTRLTVL.

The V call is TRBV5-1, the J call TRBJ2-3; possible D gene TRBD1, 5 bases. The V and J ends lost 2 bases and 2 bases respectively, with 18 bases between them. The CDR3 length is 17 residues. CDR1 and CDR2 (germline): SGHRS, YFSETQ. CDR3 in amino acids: CASSFGRVLRDTDTQYF. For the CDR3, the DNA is TGCGCCAGCAGCTTTGGTAGGGTGCTCAGGGACACAGATACGCAGTATTTT.

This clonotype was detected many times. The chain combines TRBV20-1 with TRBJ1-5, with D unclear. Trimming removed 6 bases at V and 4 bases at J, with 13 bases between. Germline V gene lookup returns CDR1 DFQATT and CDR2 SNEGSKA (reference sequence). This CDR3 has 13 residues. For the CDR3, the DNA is TGCAGTGCACAACCCCTCCAAAATCAGCCCCAGCATTTT. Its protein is CSAQPLQNQPQHF.

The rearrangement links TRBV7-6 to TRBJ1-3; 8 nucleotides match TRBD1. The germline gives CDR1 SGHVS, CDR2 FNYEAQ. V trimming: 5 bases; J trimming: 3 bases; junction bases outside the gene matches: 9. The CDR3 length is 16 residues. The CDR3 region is CASSTDRGPDGNTIYF. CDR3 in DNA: TGTGCCAGCAGCACCGACAGGGGACCAGATGGAAACACCATATATTTT.